These 4 T cell receptor beta chains share one sample of origin, sequenced in a study of shared clonotypes between healthy human individuals. Produced via immunoSEQ multiplex PCR; TCRdb's table is partial and in-frame only. The data show a few million clones, about 94% seen once. It was CD45RO-negative cells, positively selected for CCR7, that made up naive CD8 cells, with terminally differentiated effector memory CD45RA+ cells excluded. The sample taken for sequencing was naive CD8+ T cells from PBMCs. Source of these receptors: a man aged 18 to 30 in good health. Some clones in this sample may be carry-over from other donors' samples.

This rearrangement joins TRBV18 to TRBJ2-3; no reliable D call. Germline V gives CDR1 KGHSH, CDR2 LQKENI. This CDR3 has 17 residues. V lost 5 bases, J lost 4 bases, and 22 bases lay in between. CDR3 protein: CASSSYPEGLGSDTQYF. CDR3 nucleotide sequence: TGTGCCAGCTCATCGTATCCGGAAGGATTGGGCTCAGATACGCAGTATTTT.

The chain links TRBV28 to TRBJ2-7; D remains ambiguous. Trimming stripped 6 bases from V and 4 bases from J, with 16 bases between. The CDR3 covers 14 residues. CDR1 and CDR2 (germline): MDHEN, SYDVKM. The CDR3 loop reads CASRLRLDGYEQYF. For the CDR3, the DNA is TGTGCCAGCAGGCTTAGACTGGATGGGTACGAGCAGTACTTC.

Of note for this clone: This specimen includes other DNA sequences encoding the same CDR3. The chain is built from TRBV7-9 and TRBJ1-1, with a tentative D call TRBD1 (5 bases). V was pared by 5 bases and J by 8 bases, with 12 bases between. In germline, CDR1 is SEHNR, CDR2 FQNEAQ (reference sequence). The CDR3 extends over 12 amino acids. The CDR3 DNA sequence: TGTGCCAGCAGCCTCGCCGGGGCCGAAGCTTTCTTT. Amino acid sequence: CASSLAGAEAFF.

A single count supports this clone. The CDR3 reads CASSASRGALGDGYTF. CDR3 nucleotide sequence: TGTGCCAGCAGCGCCTCGAGAGGGGCCCTTGGGGATGGCTACACCTTC. The gene calls are TRBV7-8 and TRBJ1-2, with a tentative D call TRBD1 (5 bases). Germline values: CDR1 SGHVS, CDR2 FQNEAQ. This CDR3 contains 16 residues. The V end lost 5 bases, the J end lost 6 bases, and 22 bases lay between the germline ends.